These T cell receptor beta chains were read from a single sample in a study of chronic HIV infection and antiretroviral therapy. TCRdb re-called the 5' RACE reads through MiXCR, storing one row per CDR3 protein. The table lists roughly 50,000 distinct CDR3 sequences, 19% of them singletons, with about 2.7% in the top ten. The sequenced sample consisted of peripheral blood. The receptors originated from an adult who had HIV and had not received antiretroviral therapy, or was an uninfected healthy control (not recorded which). Each CDR3 is given with its conserved first and last residue. The D gene is left open where the match is weak. Rows may omit the clone size; those that give it use once, few, many or a size class.

TRBJ1-1,.,TRBV24-1,.,TGTGCCACAGATTCAGGGACTGAAGCTTTCTTT,CATDSGTEAFF
TRBJ1-2,.,TRBV11-2,.,TGTGCCAGCAGCTTAGGGGTCTCTAACTATGGCTACACCTTC,CASSLGVSNYGYTF
TRBJ1-2,.,TRBV30,.,TGTGCCTGGACCGGAGAAAACTATGGCTACACCTTC,CAWTGENYGYTF
TRBJ1-1,.,TRBV27,few,TGTGCCAGCAGTCCTCGACTCTTGAACACTGAAGCTTTCTTT,CASSPRLLNTEAFF
TRBJ2-7,.,TRBV10-2,few,TGCGCCAGCAGTGTTCCCGGGACCTACTACGAGCAGTACTTC,CASSVPGTYYEQYF
TRBJ1-4,.,TRBV4-1,.,TGCGCCAGCAGCCAAGGGTCAGGATCAACTAATGAAAAACTGTTTTTT,CASSQGSGSTNEKLFF
TRBJ2-3,.,TRBV7-9,few,TGTGCCAGCAGCTTACAGGGCGGCATCACAGATACGCAGTATTTT,CASSLQGGITDTQYF
TRBJ2-1,TRBD2,TRBV11-1,few,TGTGCCAGCAGCTTAGACGGGACTAGCGGGTCCCCAAAGTTCTTC,CASSLDGTSGSPKFF
TRBJ1-4,TRBD1,TRBV6-5,many,TGTGCCAGCAGTTCCGGGACAGGGGGACTAAGACTGTTTTTT,CASSSGTGGLRLFF
TRBJ1-6,TRBD1,TRBV11-2,few,TGTGCCAGCAGGTTATCACAGGGGAGAAATTCACCCCTCCACTTT,CASRLSQGRNSPLHF
TRBJ2-3,.,TRBV28,.,TGTGCCAGCAGGGGGGTAGGCGGCACAGATACGCAGTATTTT,CASRGVGGTDTQYF
TRBJ1-1,.,TRBV4-1,.,TGCGCCAGCAGCCAAGAAGTGGCATCGAAGGACACTGAAGCTTTCTTT,CASSQEVASKDTEAFF
TRBJ2-3,.,TRBV4-2,.,TGTGCCAGCAGCCAAGGCTGGGGCGCGGAAGCAGATACGCAGTATTTT,CASSQGWGAEADTQYF
TRBJ1-2,.,TRBV10-2,few,TGCGCCAGCGGAGAGAGACAGTATGGCTACACCTTC,CASGERQYGYTF
TRBJ2-2,TRBD1,TRBV12-3/TRBV12-4,.,TGTGCCAGCACCCCGGGACAGGGGGGGCTGGATTGGGGCGGGGAGCTGTTTTTT,CASTPGQGGLDWGGELFF
TRBJ2-3,.,TRBV12-3/TRBV12-4,.,TGTGCCAGCAGCCCGGGGTGGGTCCCTGGAGGGGAATATACGCAGTATTTT,CASSPGWVPGGEYTQYF
TRBJ2-3,.,TRBV6-2/TRBV6-3,.,TGTGCCAGCAGTACCCCGTGGAACCCTAGCACAGATACGCAGTATTTT,CASSTPWNPSTDTQYF
TRBJ2-3,TRBD1,TRBV15,.,TGTGCCACCAGCAGAGAGACAGGGGCGAAGGGTACGCAGTATTTT,CATSRETGAKGTQYF
TRBJ2-5,.,TRBV7-9,.,TGTGCCAGCAGCGTACCGGGCTTAGAGACCCAGTACTTC,CASSVPGLETQYF
TRBJ2-1,TRBD1,TRBV12-3/TRBV12-4,.,TGTGCCAGCAGGACAGGGTCCCACAATGAGCAGTTCTTC,CASRTGSHNEQFF
TRBJ2-7,.,TRBV4-1,once,TGCGCCAGCAGCCACGGGTTTAGAGACTACGAGCAGTACTTC,CASSHGFRDYEQYF
TRBJ2-7,.,TRBV28,.,TGTGCCAGCAGTCGCAGACAGTTGATCTACGAGCAGTACTTC,CASSRRQLIYEQYF
TRBJ2-1,TRBD1,TRBV15,few,TGTGCCACCAGCAGATCCGCGGACAGGGGGAATGAGCAGTTCTTC,CATSRSADRGNEQFF
TRBJ2-3,.,TRBV6-6,few,TGTGCCAGCAAACATCTAAACACAGATACGCAGTATTTT,CASKHLNTDTQYF
TRBJ1-2,.,TRBV12-3/TRBV12-4,.,TGTGCCAGCAGTTTTGGCAGCTATGGCTACACCTTC,CASSFGSYGYTF
TRBJ1-5,TRBD1,TRBV10-2,.,TGCGCCAGCGGATTAGGACAGGGCGAGCCCCAGCATTTT,CASGLGQGEPQHF
TRBJ2-1,.,TRBV5-6,few,TGTGCCACCGGAGGCCGGGTCCGAGCCTACAATGAGCAGTTCTTC,CATGGRVRAYNEQFF
TRBJ1-1,.,TRBV28,few,TGTGCCAGCAGTTCCAGGCCCAGACACACTGAAGCTTTCTTT,CASSSRPRHTEAFF
TRBJ2-3,TRBD2,TRBV3-1,many,TGTGCCAGCAGCCTTGAGACTAGCGGCACAGATACGCAGTATTTT,CASSLETSGTDTQYF
TRBJ2-1,.,TRBV9,once,TGTGCCAGCAGCGTAGGCCAGGGTCGCGGCAATGAGCAGTTCTTC,CASSVGQGRGNEQFF
TRBJ2-3,.,TRBV5-6,.,TGTGCCAGCAGCTTGGAACTTAGCACAGATACGCAGTATTTT,CASSLELSTDTQYF
TRBJ2-7,.,TRBV28,few,TGTGCCAGCAGTACCGTTTGGGGGGAAGACGAGCAGTACTTC,CASSTVWGEDEQYF
TRBJ2-5,.,TRBV2,.,TGTGCCAGCAGCTACGGGACCTTCCAAGAGACCCAGTACTTC,CASSYGTFQETQYF